This is a list of T cell receptor beta chains from one sample in a study of blood T cell repertoires in COVID-19. The repertoire was sequenced with immunoSEQ multiplex PCR; TCRdb's copy has only in-frame clones and lacks some. The sample consists of under 250,000 clones, about 89% of them appearing once. Sequences were obtained from peripheral blood. All receptors come from a man in his 60s who had recovered from COVID-19. The CDR3 runs from the conserved cysteine through the conserved F or W. The order of the fields is CDR3 protein, CDR3 DNA, J gene, D gene, V gene, clone size. A D gene is named only where the DNA matches it firmly. Clone size, where shown, is once, few, many, or a class for clones that have expanded.

CSVGQGGGYEQYF,TGCAGCGTGGGACAGGGTGGGGGCTACGAGCAGTACTTC,TRBJ2-7,TRBD1,TRBV29-1,.
CASSSQGRGEAFF,TGTGCCAGCAGCTCCCAGGGGAGGGGTGAAGCTTTCTTT,TRBJ1-1,.,TRBV7-3,.
CASSVLGFPGELFF,TGTGCCAGCAGCGTACTAGGTTTCCCCGGGGAGCTGTTTTTT,TRBJ2-2,.,TRBV9,.
CASGIRPGYEQYF,TGTGCCAGCGGCATCCGACCAGGGTACGAGCAGTACTTC,TRBJ2-7,.,TRBV6-5,.
CASTREADSNQPQHF,TGTGCCAGCACCCGTGAGGCGGATAGCAATCAGCCCCAGCATTTT,TRBJ1-5,.,TRBV2,.
CASISGGAADTQYF,TGTGCCAGCATCAGCGGGGGGGCAGCAGATACGCAGTATTTT,TRBJ2-3,TRBD2,TRBV2,.
CASSYSSGSSYNEQFF,TGTGCCAGCAGTTACTCTAGCGGTTCCTCCTACAATGAGCAGTTCTTC,TRBJ2-1,.,TRBV6-2/TRBV6-3,.
CASSPLAGGRYEQYF,TGTGCCAGCAGCCCCCTAGCGGGGGGGCGATACGAGCAGTACTTC,TRBJ2-7,TRBD2,TRBV7-2,.
CASSWDQGPFGYTF,TGCGCCAGCAGCTGGGACCAGGGGCCGTTTGGCTACACCTTC,TRBJ1-2,.,TRBV5-1,.
CASVVLRGAEAFF,TGTGCCAGCGTGGTACTCAGGGGTGCTGAAGCTTTCTTT,TRBJ1-1,.,TRBV18,.
CASSYSGGTKNIQYF,TGTGCCAGCAGTTACTCGGGAGGGACCAAAAACATTCAGTACTTC,TRBJ2-4,TRBD2,TRBV6-2/TRBV6-3,.
CASSYNSGGIYEQYF,TGTGCCAGCAGCTATAATAGCGGGGGGATCTACGAGCAGTACTTC,TRBJ2-7,TRBD2,TRBV7-9,.
CASSLDSRGSYEQYF,TGCGCCAGCAGCTTGGACTCGCGGGGCTCCTACGAGCAGTACTTC,TRBJ2-7,.,TRBV5-1,.
CASSRPGHPSEQFF,TGTGCCAGCAGCCGTCCGGGACATCCCTCGGAGCAGTTCTTC,TRBJ2-1,.,TRBV7-3,.
CASSLAQGSNQPQHF,TGTGCCAGCAGCTTAGCCCAGGGGAGCAATCAGCCCCAGCATTTT,TRBJ1-5,.,TRBV7-8,.
CASSPSGLGERTGELFF,TGTGCCAGCTCCCCTTCCGGACTAGGGGAACGCACCGGGGAGCTGTTTTTT,TRBJ2-2,TRBD2,TRBV18,.
CASSTSTGLGSPLHF,TGCGCCAGCAGCACCTCGACAGGGTTGGGTTCACCCCTCCACTTT,TRBJ1-6,TRBD1,TRBV4-1,.
CASTLGQLNQETQYF,TGTGCCAGCACACTAGGACAGCTCAACCAAGAGACCCAGTACTTC,TRBJ2-5,.,TRBV2,.
CATRQGEETQYF,TGTGCCACCCGACAGGGGGAAGAGACCCAGTACTTC,TRBJ2-5,TRBD1,TRBV10-3,.
CASRQGSYNEQFF,TGTGCCAGCAGGCAGGGATCCTACAATGAGCAGTTCTTC,TRBJ2-1,.,TRBV2,.
CASSPGLAGGTYEQYF,TGTGCCAGCAGTCCTGGACTAGCGGGAGGCACCTACGAGCAGTACTTC,TRBJ2-7,TRBD2,TRBV28,.
CASSSPSYSYEQYF,TGTGCCAGCAGTTCTCCGAGTTATTCTTATGAGCAGTACTTC,TRBJ2-7,.,TRBV28,.
CASSFPPGQGPHEQYF,TGTGCCAGCAGTTTCCCTCCGGGACAGGGGCCCCACGAGCAGTACTTC,TRBJ2-7,.,TRBV21-1,few
CASSLARNTGELFF,TGTGCTAGCAGCTTAGCCCGGAACACCGGGGAGCTGTTTTTT,TRBJ2-2,.,TRBV7-7,.
CAGGRQGYGYTF,TGTGCCGGGGGTAGACAGGGCTATGGCTACACCTTC,TRBJ1-2,TRBD1,TRBV5-8,.
CASSLDSRTGGYTF,TGTGCCAGCAGCTTAGATTCTAGGACTGGGGGCTACACCTTC,TRBJ1-2,.,TRBV7-9,.
CAWTPGTGNEKLFF,TGTGCCTGGACCCCCGGGACAGGCAATGAAAAACTGTTTTTT,TRBJ1-4,TRBD1,TRBV30,.
CASSLGAGVLTEAFF,TGTGCCAGCAGCTTAGGGGCAGGGGTATTGACTGAAGCTTTCTTT,TRBJ1-1,.,TRBV7-2,once
CSAATGPTDTQYF,TGCAGCGCTGCGACAGGGCCCACAGATACGCAGTATTTT,TRBJ2-3,TRBD1,TRBV29-1,.
CASSIPPSGGAGEQYF,TGTGCCAGCTCAATTCCCCCTAGCGGGGGGGCCGGCGAGCAGTACTTC,TRBJ2-7,TRBD2,TRBV18,.
CASSSEEGNYGYTF,TGTGCCAGCAGCTCCGAGGAGGGGAACTATGGCTACACCTTC,TRBJ1-2,.,TRBV7-8,.
CASSLAADLKQYF,TGTGCCAGCAGCTTGGCGGCGGATCTAAAGCAGTATTTT,TRBJ2-3,.,TRBV5-5,few
CASSLQSPGNTEAFF,TGCGCCAGCAGCTTGCAGTCCCCAGGGAACACTGAAGCTTTCTTT,TRBJ1-1,.,TRBV5-1,.
CASSLSLTGELFF,TGTGCCAGCTCACTCTCGCTAACCGGGGAGCTGTTTTTT,TRBJ2-2,.,TRBV18,.
CATRATGQGVGEQFF,TGTGCCACCAGGGCGACAGGACAGGGGGTTGGTGAGCAGTTCTTC,TRBJ2-1,TRBD1,TRBV24-1,many
CASSFIDRVEAFF,TGTGCCAGCAGTTTCATCGACAGGGTGGAAGCTTTCTTT,TRBJ1-1,TRBD1,TRBV12-3/TRBV12-4,.
CASSPGTSTDTQYF,TGTGCCAGCTCACCTGGGACTAGCACAGATACGCAGTATTTT,TRBJ2-3,.,TRBV18,.
CASSYISGDTEAFF,TGTGCCAGCAGTTACATTTCAGGGGACACTGAAGCTTTCTTT,TRBJ1-1,.,TRBV2,.
CASYGQGPYEQYF,TGTGCCAGCTACGGACAGGGCCCCTACGAGCAGTACTTC,TRBJ2-7,TRBD1,TRBV28,.
CASRPGGAGNTIYF,TGTGCCAGCAGGCCAGGGGGCGCTGGAAACACCATATATTTT,TRBJ1-3,TRBD1,TRBV5-4,.
CASAASGQGDTQYF,TGTGCTAGTGCCGCCTCCGGACAGGGGGATACGCAGTATTTT,TRBJ2-3,TRBD1,TRBV12-5,.
CASSYLTGTNYGYTF,TGTGCCAGCAGTTACTTGACCGGGACTAACTATGGCTACACCTTC,TRBJ1-2,.,TRBV6-2/TRBV6-3,.
CASSLGLRSNEKLFF,TGTGCCAGCAGCTTAGGACTGCGCTCTAATGAAAAACTGTTTTTT,TRBJ1-4,.,TRBV7-7,.
CASSFSQGSLGEQYF,TGTGCCAGCAGCTTCAGTCAGGGTTCCCTAGGCGAGCAGTACTTC,TRBJ2-7,.,TRBV5-6,.
CASSQAVRNTIYF,TGCGCCAGCAGCCAAGCGGTCAGAAACACCATATATTTT,TRBJ1-3,.,TRBV4-1,.
CASSYPGTGVHYGYTF,TGTGCCAGCAGTTACCCTGGGACAGGGGTACACTATGGCTACACCTTC,TRBJ1-2,TRBD1,TRBV6-6,.
CASSPNPGTKNIQYF,TGTGCCAGCAGCCCTAACCCCGGGACCAAAAACATTCAGTACTTC,TRBJ2-4,.,TRBV9,.
CASSPQRNTGELFF,TGTGCCAGCTCACCTCAGCGAAACACCGGGGAGCTGTTTTTT,TRBJ2-2,.,TRBV18,.
CASTREAGGFEQFF,TGTGCCAGCACCCGGGAAGCGGGGGGGTTTGAGCAGTTCTTC,TRBJ2-1,TRBD2,TRBV2,.